The sequence of this T cell receptor (beta chain) was determined in a study of CD8 T cells in Susac syndrome. Germline CDR1 LGHNA, CDR2 YNFKEQ. This CDR3 spans 17 amino acids. V gave up 0 bases and J gave up 6 bases; unmatched junction bases: 5. As regards this clonotype: Its matching antigen is unknown.

It was with random hexamers that about 0.45 to 1 ug RNA was reverse transcribed. From the immunoSEQ multiplex PCR reads, TCRdb called clonotypes with MiXCR, one entry per CDR3 protein. The sample yields 150,000 to 200,000 distinct CDR3 sequences, under 95% seen once. General study results and limits: The study recognized that its TCR sequencing and HLA analysis covered a relatively small number of individuals.

The control group consisted of healthy donors matched for age and sex. The sequencing input was CD4+ T cells from PBMCs. The receptor was derived from a human donor in good health. This chain uses TRBV4-2 with TRBJ2-2, with 12 bases matching TRBD2. The CDR3 DNA is TGTGCCAGCAGCCAAGATTGGGCTAGCGGGGGGGCCGGGGAGCTGTTTTTT. This codes for CASSQDWASGGAGELFF.